These 26 T cell receptor beta chains came from one sample sequenced in a study of T cell responses to AZD1222 COVID-19 vaccine. Libraries were prepared by immunoSEQ multiplex PCR; TCRdb keeps only in-frame clonotypes and omits some of them. The sample yields about 120,000 clones, 92% seen once. The sample in question was peripheral blood, obtained 28 days after the second AZD1222 dose. These receptors all stem from an adult who received the AZD1222 COVID-19 vaccine.

V usage is TRBV28 and J usage is TRBJ1-4; a possible D gene is TRBD1 (6 bases). V was pared by 7 bases and J by 0 bases, with 21 bases between. Germline V gene lookup returns CDR1 MDHEN and CDR2 SYDVKM. CDR3 size: 18 residues. The CDR3 coding sequence is TGTGCCAGCACAGAAGGGGGATCTGGGGTTGCAACTAATGAAAAACTGTTTTTT. Translating it yields CASTEGGSGVATNEKLFF.

V is TRBV28 and J is TRBJ2-2; D may be TRBD2 (5 bases). Germline V gene sequence: CDR1 MDHEN, CDR2 SYDVKM. This CDR3 comprises 12 residues. V dropped 6 bases and J dropped 5 bases, with 7 bases sitting between them. In DNA form, the CDR3 reads TGTGCCAGCAGGCCGGGGACCGGGGAGCTGTTTTTT. This translates into CASRPGTGELFF.

V gene TRBV6-5 combines with J gene TRBJ2-7, with 9 bases fitting TRBD1. The ends lost 5 bases at V and 2 bases at J; junction bases unmatched: 7. The germline V gene encodes CDR1 MNHEY and CDR2 SVGAGI. The CDR3 has 15 amino acids. CDR3 bases: TGTGCCAGCAGTCAAACGGGACAGGGCCCCTACGAGCAGTACTTC. Protein: CASSQTGQGPYEQYF.

The chain has TRBV9 and TRBJ1-1; D uncertain. Germline V gives CDR1 SGDLS, CDR2 YYNGEE. V gave up 0 bases and J gave up 8 bases, with 14 bases separating them. The CDR3 totals 14 residues. The DNA of the CDR3 is TGTGCCAGCAGCGTAGACGGCCGCTCAAAGGAAGCTTTCTTT. Protein sequence: CASSVDGRSKEAFF.

DNA for the CDR3: TGTGCCAGCAGTCTAGGGACGGTCGGCGGCGAGCAGTACTTC. It codes for CASSLGTVGGEQYF. The chain combines TRBV28 with TRBJ2-7; tentatively, D is TRBD1 or TRBD2 (5 bases each). Trimming removed 5 bases at V and 6 bases at J, with 17 bases between. CDR1 is MDHEN, CDR2 SYDVKM, per germline. CDR3 length equals 14 residues.

In this sample, this clone turned up a few times. One junction end disagrees with the germline gene, perhaps due to a read error. The chain combines TRBV28 with TRBJ1-1; D remains unclear. The CDR3 has 11 amino acids. Germline V gene lookup returns CDR1 MDHEN and CDR2 SYDVKM. In DNA, the CDR3 is TGTGCCAGCAGTTTGAACTCTGAAGCTTTCTTT. Encoded protein: CASSLNSEAFF.

The chain links TRBV2 to TRBJ2-6, with D unclear. Deletions cut 6 bases from V and 1 base from J, with 7 bases between. CDR1 SNHLY and CDR2 FYNNEI come from the germline V gene. This CDR3 is 14 amino acids long. The CDR3 sequence is CASSPESGANVLTF. In DNA form, the CDR3 reads TGTGCCAGCAGCCCAGAGTCTGGGGCCAACGTCCTGACTTTC.

The CDR3 here is CASSPPGQGRETQYF. In nucleotides, the CDR3 is TGTGCCAGCAGCCCCCCGGGACAGGGAAGAGAGACCCAGTACTTC. The V call is TRBV7-3, the J call TRBJ2-5, with 9 bases lining up with TRBD1. The CDR3 sequence is 15 residues long. Germline lookup yields CDR1 SGHTA and CDR2 FQGTGA. After removal of 5 bases from V and 4 bases from J, the junction contained 8 bases not matched to a gene.

This clone was observed a few times. The sample holds other DNA sequences that translate to the same CDR3. This chain connects TRBV30 to TRBJ2-5, with 7 bases that match TRBD1. The CDR3 is made up of 14 amino acids. After removal of 0 bases from V and 5 bases from J, the junction contained 6 bases not matched to a gene. CDR1 GTSNPN and CDR2 SVGIG come from the germline V gene (reference sequence). CDR3 sequence (DNA): TGTGCCTGGAGTGTTGGCCAGGGGGTCGAGACCCAGTACTTC. Translated: CAWSVGQGVETQYF.

The V call is TRBV5-5, the J call TRBJ2-5, with TRBD2 matching 13 bases. This CDR3 contains 18 residues. With V trimmed by 4 bases and J by 3 bases, 12 bases remained unmatched. CDR1 is SGHKS and CDR2 is YYEKEE in the germline V gene (reference sequence). The CDR3 region has the DNA TGTGCCAGCAGCAAACTAGCGGGAGGGCTGATACTTAAAGAGACCCAGTACTTC. Translation: CASSKLAGGLILKETQYF.

This sequence joins TRBV5-1 and TRBJ1-4, with a tentative D call TRBD1 (5 bases). The CDR3 has 15 amino acids. Germline V gene data show CDR1 as SGHRS and CDR2 as YFSETQ. Trimming pared 2 bases from V and 0 bases from J, leaving 8 bases between. The CDR3 DNA follows: TGCGCCAGCAGCTTAAAACAGGCAACTAATGAAAAACTGTTTTTT. It yields the protein CASSLKQATNEKLFF.

V gene TRBV6-2 or TRBV6-3 combines with J gene TRBJ2-2; 7 bases are a match to TRBD2. The trim removed 7 bases at V and 3 bases at J, leaving 8 bases unmatched. Per germline, CDR1 MNHEY and CDR2 SVGEGT. The CDR3 runs to 15 residues. CDR3 in amino acids: CASTPSGTYTGELFF. The CDR3 coding sequence is TGTGCCAGCACCCCGAGCGGGACTTACACCGGGGAGCTGTTTTTT.

This clone was seen a handful of times. The genes are TRBV2 and TRBJ2-6; 7 bases are a match to TRBD1. The CDR3 length is 17 residues. Per the germline V gene, CDR1 is SNHLY and CDR2 is FYNNEI. The V and J ends lost 7 bases and 0 bases, in that order; junction bases with no gene match: 9. The CDR3 nucleotides are TGTGCCAGCAACAAGGGACAGATTCTCTCTGGGGCCAACGTCCTGACTTTC. This translates into CASNKGQILSGANVLTF.

Here the CDR3 reads CASSQRGGGTEAFF. CDR3 coding DNA: TGTGCCAGCAGCCAAAGAGGAGGGGGAACTGAAGCTTTCTTT. The chain couples TRBV3-1 (or the pseudogene TRBV3-2) to TRBJ1-1, with D perhaps TRBD1 (6 bases). Germline V lookup: CDR1 LGHDT, CDR2 YNNKEL (reference sequence). This CDR3 has 14 amino acids. The V and J ends lost 2 bases and 5 bases respectively, with 12 bases between them.

Only one count was recorded for this clone. The chain is built from TRBV28 and TRBJ2-6, with D perhaps TRBD1 (6 bases). From germline, CDR1 is MDHEN and CDR2 SYDVKM. This CDR3 has 15 amino acids. Trimming removed 6 bases at V and 4 bases at J, with 13 bases between. CDR3 protein: CASRPTGRGANVLTF. CDR3 in DNA: TGTGCCAGCAGGCCTACAGGGCGCGGGGCCAACGTCCTGACTTTC.

The chain couples TRBV28 to TRBJ2-7, with 7 positions matching TRBD2. This CDR3 has 13 amino acids. V shed 4 bases, J shed 0 bases, and the junction held 0 bases outside the gene matches. Germline V lookup: CDR1 MDHEN, CDR2 SYDVKM. CDR3 sequence reads: CASSWTSSYEQYF. The CDR3, as DNA: TGTGCCAGCAGTTGGACTAGCTCCTACGAGCAGTACTTC.

The V gene is TRBV27, the J gene TRBJ1-1; D remains unclear. Looked up from germline, CDR1 is MNHEY and CDR2 is SMNVEV (reference sequence). Trimming stripped 2 bases from V and 5 bases from J, with 15 bases between. The CDR3 consists of 15 residues. The CDR3 nucleotides are TGTGCCAGCAGTTTAAAGCCAAAAGGGTCAACTGAAGCTTTCTTT. This gives the protein CASSLKPKGSTEAFF.

This chain connects TRBV29-1 to TRBJ1-4; tentatively, D is TRBD1 (5 bases). The CDR3 is 12 residues long. Germline CDR1 and CDR2: SQVTM and ANQGSEA. Deletions cut 7 bases from V and 8 bases from J, with 14 bases between. In nucleotides, the CDR3 is TGCAGCGCCTCAGTCGGGGGGGAAAAACTGTTTTTT. Its protein product is CSASVGGEKLFF.

This sequence joins TRBV30 and TRBJ1-6; no reliable D call. The CDR3 runs 16 residues. Trimming pared 0 bases from V and 0 bases from J, leaving 9 bases between. Germline CDR1 and CDR2: GTSNPN and SVGIG (reference sequence). CDR3 residues: CAWSVYGGSYNSPLHF. The CDR3 DNA reads TGTGCCTGGAGTGTATACGGCGGCTCCTATAATTCACCCCTCCACTTT.

The rearrangement uses TRBV19 and TRBJ2-3; D is unresolved. Trimming pared 0 bases from V and 7 bases from J, leaving 8 bases between. The CDR3 runs 13 residues. The V gene's germline CDR1 is LNHDA and CDR2 SQIVND (reference sequence). The CDR3: CASSIDPQNTQYF. CDR3 in DNA: TGTGCCAGTAGTATAGATCCCCAGAATACGCAGTATTTT.

CDR3: CASSPPGLAGYNEQFF. The CDR3 nucleotides are TGTGCCAGCAGCCCCCCGGGACTAGCGGGCTACAATGAGCAGTTCTTC. The chain joins TRBV9 to TRBJ2-1; TRBD2 agrees at 12 bases. The CDR3 runs 16 residues. V was clipped by 4 bases and J by 3 bases; unmatched bases: 5. Germline V CDR1 and CDR2: SGDLS, YYNGEE. The full variable domain, completed using reference TRBV9 and TRBJ2-1, is DSGVTQTPKHLITATGQRVTLRCSPRSGDLSVYWYQQSLDQGLQFLIQYYNGEERAKGNILERFSAQQFPDLHSELNLSSLELGDSALYFCASSPPGLAGYNEQFFGPGTRLTVL.

The rearrangement links TRBV28 to TRBJ2-1, with D possibly matching TRBD2 (6 bases). Germline loops: CDR1 MDHEN, CDR2 SYDVKM. This CDR3 contains 14 residues. Between the trimmed V and J ends, which lost 9 bases and 9 bases, there was a span of 21 bases. CDR3: CASGYEGGLGEQFF. CDR3 in DNA: TGTGCCAGTGGCTATGAGGGAGGTTTGGGTGAGCAGTTCTTC.

The V gene is TRBV29-1, the J gene TRBJ2-1, with TRBD2 identical over 7 bases. The germline V gene has CDR1 SQVTM and CDR2 ANQGSEA. Germline trimming cut 4 bases from V and 8 bases from J; bases unmatched to any gene: 8. This CDR3 region has 13 residues. The CDR3 coding sequence is TGCAGCGTTGCAGGACTAGTTGGTGATGAGCAGTTCTTC. Its protein product is CSVAGLVGDEQFF.

V and J are TRBV2 and TRBJ1-3; perhaps TRBD1 as D (5 bases). This CDR3 is built from 14 residues. The ends were cut back, 10 bases at V and 4 bases at J, with 17 bases in the middle. Germline loops: CDR1 SNHLY, CDR2 FYNNEI. DNA for the CDR3: TGTGCCATTAAGGCAGGGTTGTCCGGAAACACCATATATTTT. Translated: CAIKAGLSGNTIYF.

V is TRBV7-3 and J is TRBJ1-1; tentative D call: TRBD1 (5 bases). The CDR3 totals 14 residues. V was cut by 5 bases and J by 4 bases, with 14 bases left in between. Germline values: CDR1 SGHTA, CDR2 FQGTGA. Written as DNA, the CDR3 is TGTGCCAGCAGCCTCAGGGCAGGGAGCACTGAAGCTTTCTTT. Protein product: CASSLRAGSTEAFF.

The V and J genes are TRBV28 and TRBJ1-1; D ambiguous. The length of the CDR3 is 14 residues. V was trimmed by 2 bases and J by 4 bases, leaving 11 bases between them. Looked up from germline, CDR1 is MDHEN and CDR2 is SYDVKM. The CDR3 protein is CASSLVLSGTEAFF. In DNA form, the CDR3 reads TGTGCCAGCAGTTTAGTACTGTCCGGCACTGAAGCTTTCTTT.